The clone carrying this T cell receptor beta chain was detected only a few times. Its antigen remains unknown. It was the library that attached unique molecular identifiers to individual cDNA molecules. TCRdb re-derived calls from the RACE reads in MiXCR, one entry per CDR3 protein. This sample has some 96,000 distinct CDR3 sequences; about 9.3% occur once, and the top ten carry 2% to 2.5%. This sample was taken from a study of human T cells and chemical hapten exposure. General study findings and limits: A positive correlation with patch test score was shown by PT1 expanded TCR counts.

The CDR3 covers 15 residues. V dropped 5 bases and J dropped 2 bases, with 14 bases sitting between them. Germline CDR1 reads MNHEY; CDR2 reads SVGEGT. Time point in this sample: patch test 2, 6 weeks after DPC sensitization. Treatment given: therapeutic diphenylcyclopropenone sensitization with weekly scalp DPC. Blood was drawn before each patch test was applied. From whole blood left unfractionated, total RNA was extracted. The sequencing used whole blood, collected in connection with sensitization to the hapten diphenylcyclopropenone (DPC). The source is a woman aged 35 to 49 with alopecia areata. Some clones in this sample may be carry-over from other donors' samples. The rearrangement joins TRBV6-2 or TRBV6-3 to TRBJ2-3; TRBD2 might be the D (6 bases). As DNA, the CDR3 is TGTGCCAGCAGTGGATCGGAGCGGGTCACAGATACGCAGTATTTT. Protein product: CASSGSERVTDTQYF.